This T cell receptor beta chain is drawn from a study of Tregs in tolerant kidney transplant recipients. Study overall: Mixed chimerism was transient after nonmyeloablative marrow transplants from related graft donors.

V was shortened by 5 bases and J by 5 bases, with 12 bases between the two germline ends. CDR1 SQVTM and CDR2 ANQGSEA come from the germline V gene. The CDR3 sequence is 12 residues long. Of note for this clone: Its antigen is undetermined. From the germline J gene comes the end of the CDR3, since the read stops 3 residues before it.

This table comes from immunoSEQ multiplex PCR, and its TCRdb copy is limited to in-frame clones, with some not included. This sample lists about 30,000 clones; its ten largest clones have under 15%. Unstimulated Tregs (CD4+CD25+CD127-) and CD4+CD25- non-Tregs were sorted from PBMCs. Findings and limits, study-wide: Donor-specific Treg expansion exceeded global Treg expansion in tolerant patients, suggesting antigen drive. Changing PCR primers prevented nucleotide comparison between some patients' samples.

The chain uses TRBV29-1 and TRBJ1-2; D possibly corresponds to TRBD1 (6 bases). The clonotype comes from a human donor who received a combined kidney and bone marrow transplant. The source material was CD8+ T cells from blood, sampled before the transplant. The CDR3 reads CSVSGGEYGYTF. CDR3 DNA (partial): TGCAGCGTTTCGGGGGGCGAATATGGC.